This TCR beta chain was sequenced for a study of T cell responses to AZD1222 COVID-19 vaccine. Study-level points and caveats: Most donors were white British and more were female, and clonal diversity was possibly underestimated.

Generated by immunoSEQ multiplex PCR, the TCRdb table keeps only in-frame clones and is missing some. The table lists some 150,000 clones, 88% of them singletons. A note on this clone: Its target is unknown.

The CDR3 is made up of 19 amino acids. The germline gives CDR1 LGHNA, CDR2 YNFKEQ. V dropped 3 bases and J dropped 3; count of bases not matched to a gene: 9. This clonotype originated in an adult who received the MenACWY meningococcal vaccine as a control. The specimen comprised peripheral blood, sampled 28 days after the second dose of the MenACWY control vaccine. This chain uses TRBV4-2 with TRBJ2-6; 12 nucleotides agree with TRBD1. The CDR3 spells CASSQASGQGALGANVLTF. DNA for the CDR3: TGTGCCAGCAGCCAGGCCTCGGGACAGGGGGCGCTTGGGGCCAACGTCCTGACTTTC.